This TCR beta chain emerged from a study of cytomegalovirus exposure and HLA in healthy donors. Study-wide context: An earlier analysis found 100 million or so unique TCR beta sequences from roughly 170 million T cells. Membership in the Caucasian-associated ancestry cluster was found for about 80% of nearly 400 genotyped donors. Study findings and constraints: TCR beta sequences numbering some 17,000 were associated with HLA alleles at 0.05 false discovery rate in a later analysis. A missense variant in DCLRE1C was later tied to TCR beta V- and J-gene trimming.

The CDR3 covers 15 residues. CDR1 and CDR2 from the germline V gene are SEHNR and FQNEAQ (reference sequence). The germline V and J ends were trimmed by 5 bases and 3 bases, with 13 bases remaining between them. Amplification used 60 Vbeta primers and 13 Jbeta primers. Only in-frame clones appear in the TCRdb table, and some are missing; sequencing was by immunoSEQ multiplex PCR. Among 90,000 to 150,000 clones listed, approximately 78% were seen once. For this clone: Its specificity is unknown.

The sequenced sample consisted of PBMCs. The receptor comes from a woman aged 30 to 39 in good health and CMV-seropositive. The rearrangement joins TRBV7-9 to TRBJ1-4, with D possibly TRBD1 on 6 matching bases. In DNA form, the CDR3 reads TGTGCCAGCAGCGCTGGGAGACAGGCTAATGAAAAACTGTTTTTT. Translation: CASSAGRQANEKLFF.